Shown below are 4 T cell receptor beta chains from a single sample sequenced in a study of shared clonotypes between healthy human individuals. Assay used: immunoSEQ multiplex PCR; TCRdb lists only in-frame clones, some missing. Of approximately 440,000 clones in the sample, 75% to 80% were seen once. Sequences were obtained from PBMCs. These receptors originate from a woman aged 40 to 55 in good health. Some clones in this sample may be carry-over from other donors' samples.

The rearrangement links TRBV6-1 to TRBJ2-1, with 7 bases fitting TRBD1. The CDR3 runs to 15 residues. CDR1 and CDR2 from the germline V gene are MNHNS and SASEGT. V gave up 1 base and J gave up 6 bases; unmatched junction bases: 6. The CDR3 loop reads CASSEGTGVINEQFF. The CDR3 DNA follows: TGTGCCAGCAGTGAAGGGACAGGAGTAATCAATGAGCAGTTCTTC.

This clone was observed once. V is TRBV6-6 and J is TRBJ2-7; D might be TRBD1 or TRBD2, each matching 5 bases. CDR1 is MNHNY, CDR2 SVGAGI, per germline (reference sequence). This CDR3 comprises 14 residues. The V and J ends lost 0 bases and 2 bases respectively, with 8 bases between them. The CDR3 DNA sequence: TGTGCCAGCAGTTACTCAGGGACCACCTACGAGCAGTACTTC. It encodes CASSYSGTTYEQYF.

For this clone: At the DNA level, this CDR3 is encoded by other sequences in the same sample as well. The rearrangement uses TRBV21-1 and TRBJ1-3. TRBV21-1 is deemed a pseudogene. The CDR3 is 13 amino acids. The CDR3 sequence: CASRTMAGNTIYF. CDR3 in DNA: TGTGCCAGCAGAACCATGGCTGGAAACACCATATATTTT.

This chain uses TRBV5-4 with TRBJ2-3; TRBD1 agrees at 9 bases. Germline lookup yields CDR1 SGHNT and CDR2 YYREEE (reference sequence). With V trimmed by 5 bases and J by 0 bases, 10 bases remained unmatched. This CDR3 contains 17 residues. CDR3 nucleotides: TGTGCCAGCAGTCGGGGACAGGGAGGTTCTAGCACAGATACGCAGTATTTT. Translating it yields CASSRGQGGSSTDTQYF.